Listed here are 18 T cell receptor beta chains from one sample, sequenced in a study of T-cell memory formation after mild COVID-19 (TCRdb year 2021). Libraries were constructed by 5' RACE. TCRdb lists the instrument as Illumina NovaSeq 6000. TCRdb reran the public reads through fastp at Q25 and MiXCR, keeping productive beta chains. CDR3 protein duplicates are merged, each entry listing the most common genes and DNA. Present in this sample are about 250,000 distinct CDR3 sequences, 15% of which were seen just once. 2% to 2.5% of the sample goes to the ten largest clones. The sample taken for sequencing was PBMCs or a T cell subset sorted from them (not recorded which). The receptors originated from an adult woman who had mild COVID-19 (a few samples of this study predate the infection). The sample titles of this study are shuffled in the database, so cell type and time point are left out; the donor was told from shared clones.

This clonotype was seen a handful of times. The CDR3 spells CASSQDRGVYTQYF. The CDR3 DNA reads TGCGCCAGCAGCCAAGATCGTGGGGTCTATACGCAGTATTTT. The chain carries TRBV4-1 and TRBJ2-3; D gene uncertain. The CDR3 totals 14 residues. V shed 0 bases and J shed 7 bases, with 11 bases lying between them. Germline CDR1 reads MGHRA; CDR2 reads YSYEKL.

The chain recombines TRBV5-1 with TRBJ2-1; tentatively, D is TRBD1 (6 bases). The CDR3 is made up of 14 amino acids. Trimming cost V 4 bases and J 4 bases, with 12 bases left between them. CDR1 is SGHRS, CDR2 YFSETQ, per germline. CDR3: CASSAFDRYNEQFF. CDR3 nucleotide sequence: TGCGCCAGCAGCGCCTTCGACAGGTACAATGAGCAGTTCTTC.

V is TRBV5-4 and J is TRBJ2-1; a weak D match, TRBD2 (5 bases). Germline lookup yields CDR1 SGHNT and CDR2 YYREEE (reference sequence). The CDR3 is 14 amino acids. The V and J ends lost 8 bases and 10 bases respectively, with 22 bases between them. The CDR3 region is CASFFSGWSQEQFF. The DNA for the CDR3 is TGTGCCAGTTTCTTTTCGGGGTGGTCCCAGGAGCAGTTCTTC.

The chain has TRBV6-2 or TRBV6-3 and TRBJ2-1; D perhaps matches TRBD2 (6 bases). Trimming shortened V by 6 bases and J by 0 bases, and 24 bases separated the two germline ends. This CDR3 has 19 amino acids. Germline assignment: CDR1 MNHEY and CDR2 SVGEGT. CDR3 amino acids: CASSTASGSSLSSYNEQFF. The CDR3 nucleotides are TGTGCCAGCAGCACCGCCAGCGGGTCCTCCTTAAGCTCCTACAATGAGCAGTTCTTC.

This clonotype was seen a few times. This chain uses TRBV2 with TRBJ2-5; no reliable D call. Germline lookup yields CDR1 SNHLY and CDR2 FYNNEI. Trimming cost V 5 bases and J 0 bases, with 7 bases left between them. CDR3 length equals 13 residues. The CDR3 DNA is TGTGCCAGCAGTCTGGAGAACCAAGAGACCCAGTACTTC. The encoded protein is CASSLENQETQYF.

J is TRBJ2-3 and V is TRBV2; D call uncertain. The CDR3 length is 14 residues. Germline V gene sequence: CDR1 SNHLY, CDR2 FYNNEI. Trimming took off 4 bases at V and 2 bases at J, with 10 bases between the two ends. Written as DNA, the CDR3 is TGTGCCAGCAGTGTTCGCACACCCACAGATACGCAGTATTTT. Encoded protein: CASSVRTPTDTQYF.

V is TRBV19 and J is TRBJ1-2, with D maybe TRBD1 (5 bases). The V end lost 3 bases, the J end lost 4 bases, and 15 bases lay between the germline ends. CDR1 LNHDA and CDR2 SQIVND come from the germline V gene (reference sequence). The CDR3 is 15 residues long. CDR3 protein: CASSMAGTGGYGYTF. In DNA form, the CDR3 reads TGTGCCAGTAGTATGGCAGGGACCGGGGGCTATGGCTACACCTTC.

This chain links TRBV5-1 with TRBJ1-1; D remains ambiguous. The CDR3 is made up of 16 amino acids. V lost 0 bases and J 0 bases, leaving 12 bases between the germline ends. Germline V gives CDR1 SGHRS, CDR2 YFSETQ. The CDR3 loop reads CASSLVPVNMNTEAFF. The CDR3 nucleotides read TGCGCCAGCAGCTTGGTTCCTGTTAACATGAACACTGAAGCTTTCTTT.

This clonotype was detected many times. The chain carries TRBV12-3 or TRBV12-4 and TRBJ1-1; 12 positions match TRBD1. This CDR3 has 17 residues. The junction had 17 bases not matched to a gene; V was cut back by 6 bases and J by 9 bases. The DNA of the CDR3 is TGTGCCAGCAGCAAAATCCCGGGACAGGGGGCGGTTGGTAAAGCTTTCTTT. Its protein product is CASSKIPGQGAVGKAFF.

This clonotype came up a few times. V and J are TRBV5-5 and TRBJ1-3; D uncertain. This CDR3 is built from 17 residues. CDR1 and CDR2 from the germline V gene are SGHKS and YYEKEE (reference sequence). The V gene lost 1 base and the J gene lost 0 bases, with 14 bases spanning the gap. DNA of the CDR3: TGTGCCAGCAGCTTGCGGCCGAAAGGGCACTCTGGAAACACCATATATTTT. As protein: CASSLRPKGHSGNTIYF.

This clonotype occurred a few times. The V gene is TRBV6-5, the J gene TRBJ2-5; no clear D gene. Germline CDR1 reads MNHEY; CDR2 reads SVGAGI. This CDR3 spans 13 amino acids. V lost 6 bases and J 0 bases, leaving 8 bases between the germline ends. CDR3 region: CASRTRHQETQYF. The CDR3 DNA is TGTGCCAGCAGGACGAGGCACCAAGAGACCCAGTACTTC.

In its sample, this clonotype was seen once. The rearrangement uses TRBV30 and TRBJ2-7; D possibly corresponds to TRBD2 (6 bases). Deletions cut 2 bases from V and 3 bases from J, with 8 bases between. CDR3 length: 12 amino acids. Germline V gives CDR1 GTSNPN, CDR2 SVGIG (reference sequence). CDR3 in DNA: TGTGCCTGGAGTAGGAGGGGCTACGAGCAGTACTTC. Translating it yields CAWSRRGYEQYF.

The chain uses TRBV4-1 and TRBJ2-5; 15 positions match TRBD2. Germline V gene lookup returns CDR1 MGHRA and CDR2 YSYEKL. Trimming removed 3 bases from V and 4 bases from J; junction bases left unmatched: 6. The CDR3 length is 17 residues. CDR3 region: CASSQRTSGGVGETQYF. CDR3 bases: TGCGCCAGCAGCCAGCGGACTAGCGGGGGGGTGGGAGAGACCCAGTACTTC.

There are a few counts of this clonotype. The gene calls are TRBV11-2 and TRBJ2-2; maybe TRBD1 (5 bases). Germline CDR1 and CDR2: SGHAT and FQNNGV. With 3 bases removed from V and 2 bases from J, the gap between germline ends came to 10 bases. CDR3 length: 15 residues. CDR3 DNA sequence: TGTGCCAGCAGCTTCAGGGCTACTAACACCGGGGAGCTGTTTTTT. The encoded protein is CASSFRATNTGELFF.

Only a few counts were recorded for this clonotype. The chain couples TRBV4-1 to TRBJ2-2, with TRBD2 matching 9 bases. The germline V gene encodes CDR1 MGHRA and CDR2 YSYEKL. The CDR3 sequence is 17 residues long. V trimming: 3 bases; J trimming: 1 base; junction bases outside the gene matches: 6. The CDR3 bases are TGCGCCAGCAGCCACCGAGGACTAGCGCAGAACACCGGGGAGCTGTTTTTT. This sequence encodes CASSHRGLAQNTGELFF.

The rearrangement joins TRBV12-3 or TRBV12-4 to TRBJ2-1; D may correspond to TRBD1 or TRBD2 (5 bases each). Trimming took 8 bases from V and 6 from J, leaving 17 bases between them. The CDR3 is 14 residues long. The CDR3 DNA sequence: TGTGCCAGCGGCCGTGAGGGGTTGGTCAATGAGCAGTTCTTC. Protein sequence: CASGREGLVNEQFF.

The genes are TRBV27 and TRBJ2-7; tentative D call: TRBD1 (6 bases). The V end was cut by 2 bases, the J end by 0 bases, with 20 bases between. Per germline, CDR1 MNHEY and CDR2 SMNVEV (reference sequence). This CDR3 contains 18 residues. CDR3 protein: CASSLGQGIPKSSYEQYF. Written as DNA, the CDR3 is TGTGCCAGCAGTTTAGGGCAGGGGATACCTAAAAGCTCCTACGAGCAGTACTTC.

This clonotype has more than one count but fewer than ten. The chain uses TRBV20-1 and TRBJ1-6; no reliable D call. Germline V gives CDR1 DFQATT, CDR2 SNEGSKA (reference sequence). The V end lost 5 bases, the J end lost 5 bases, and 13 bases lay between the germline ends. CDR3 size: 14 residues. Here the CDR3 reads CSARVRTHNSPLHF. Here the CDR3 DNA reads TGCAGTGCTCGAGTCCGGACTCATAATTCACCCCTCCACTTT.